These 3 T cell receptor beta chains came from one sample sequenced in a study of monozygotic twins with cystic fibrosis. The data were produced by immunoSEQ multiplex PCR, yet TCRdb's version contains in-frame clones alone and is incomplete. The table has 20,000 to 25,000 clones, 95% to 98% seen once. The sequencing sample was made of blood. The receptors derive from a girl aged 10 to 17 with cystic fibrosis.

V and J are TRBV7-9 and TRBJ2-7, with D possibly being TRBD1 (7 bases). Trimming cost V 5 bases and J 2 bases, with 10 bases left between them. This CDR3 has 13 amino acids. Germline values: CDR1 SEHNR, CDR2 FQNEAQ (reference sequence). In DNA form, the CDR3 reads TGTGCCAGCAGCGGCGGGACAGCCTACGAGCAGTACTTC. Its translation is CASSGGTAYEQYF.

This rearrangement joins TRBV27 to TRBJ1-5, with D uncertain. Trimming pared 3 bases from V and 1 base from J, leaving 10 bases between. The CDR3 length is 15 residues. CDR1 MNHEY and CDR2 SMNVEV come from the germline V gene (reference sequence). CDR3 amino acids: CASSFGLGSNQPQHF. The CDR3 nucleotides read TGTGCCAGCAGTTTTGGGTTAGGGAGCAATCAGCCCCAGCATTTT.

The chain is built from TRBV4-1 and TRBJ2-3; weak D call: TRBD1 (5 bases). This CDR3 comprises 15 residues. Germline values: CDR1 MGHRA, CDR2 YSYEKL. V gave up 0 bases and J gave up 4 bases, with 11 bases separating them. The CDR3 nucleotides read TGCGCCAGCAGCCAAGAGGTAGGGGCGGCAGATACGCAGTATTTT. Translated, it gives CASSQEVGAADTQYF.